This record looks at one TCR beta chain sequence and its context. The source of the sample is a study of synovial regulatory T cells in juvenile arthritis. Repertoires were generated with immunoSEQ multiplex PCR, while TCRdb's copy carries only in-frame clones and drops some. The sample is made up of some 10,000 clones, and the top ten hold approximately 0.66% of it. Germline lookup yields CDR1 DFQATT and CDR2 SNEGSKA (reference sequence). This CDR3 is 11 amino acids long. The DNA is unrecorded. The chain links TRBV20-1 to TRBJ1-3. The TCR originated in a donor between 2 and 35 years old with juvenile idiopathic arthritis. Sequencing was carried out using Treg cells from blood. Subset indicated: remaining (HLA-DR-negative) circulating blood Treg cells. The CDR3 reads CSAIAGNTIYF.